These 21 T cell receptor beta chains were all obtained from the same sample, sequenced in a study of monozygotic twins with inflammatory bowel disease. TCRdb reworked the 5' RACE reads into one entry per CDR3 protein, no DNA. The sample's table shows about 300,000 distinct CDR3 sequences. Sequenced: blood. Receptor source: a human donor with ulcerative colitis or Crohn's disease, or a healthy co-twin of an affected twin (not recorded which).

This chain joins TRBV12-3 or TRBV12-4 and TRBJ1-6; TCRdb names TRBD1, which stays unverified in the absence of DNA. CDR3 size: 15 residues. CDR3 residues: CASRTGTVSNSPLHF.

This chain joins TRBV5-5 and TRBJ2-5; TCRdb's D call, TRBD2, is unchecked because there is no DNA. Germline V gives CDR1 SGHKS, CDR2 YYEKEE (reference sequence). The CDR3 covers 18 residues. CDR3 loop: CASSLWTSGSQYQETQYF.

The rearrangement uses TRBV27 and TRBJ1-6. Germline V gene data show CDR1 as MNHEY and CDR2 as SMNVEV (reference sequence). The CDR3 spans 12 residues. This CDR3 is CASSFKYSPLHF.

The chain is built from TRBV29-1 and TRBJ2-7; the TCRdb call, TRBD1, lacks DNA for checking. The germline gives CDR1 SQVTM, CDR2 ANQGSEA. The CDR3 consists of 11 residues. This CDR3 is CSVVGGNEQYF.

The chain is built from TRBV27 and TRBJ2-4; TCRdb's D call, TRBD2, is unchecked because there is no DNA. In germline, CDR1 is MNHEY, CDR2 SMNVEV (reference sequence). The CDR3 consists of 15 residues. The CDR3: CASSSSGGAKNIQYF.

The chain is built from TRBV11-2 and TRBJ2-5; the TCRdb call, TRBD2, lacks DNA for checking. The CDR3 totals 16 residues. Germline values: CDR1 SGHAT, CDR2 FQNNGV. CDR3 protein: CASSLVAASPPETQYF.

CDR3 loop: CASSASWGSGTGELFF. The chain combines TRBV9 with TRBJ2-2; TCRdb gives TRBD1 as the D gene, but with no DNA this cannot be confirmed. This CDR3 is 16 amino acids long. Per germline, CDR1 SGDLS and CDR2 YYNGEE.

J is TRBJ2-2 and V is TRBV5-1; the D call from TCRdb, TRBD1, cannot be confirmed without DNA. The germline CDR1 and CDR2 sequences are SGHRS and YFSETQ. The CDR3 totals 13 residues. The CDR3 spells CASRDRDTGELFF.

V usage is TRBV18 and J usage is TRBJ2-7. Germline assignment: CDR1 KGHSH and CDR2 LQKENI. The CDR3 has 12 residues. The CDR3 sequence is CASSPETYEQYF.

The chain employs TRBV20-1 and TRBJ2-7; absent DNA, TCRdb's TRBD1 call cannot be checked. Looked up from germline, CDR1 is DFQATT and CDR2 is SNEGSKA (reference sequence). CDR3 size: 11 residues. CDR3 sequence reads: CSAPVYYEQYF.

CDR3 sequence: CAWNKNRGKAFF. The rearrangement links TRBV30 to TRBJ1-1. The CDR3 has 12 amino acids. Germline V gives CDR1 GTSNPN, CDR2 SVGIG (reference sequence).

The chain joins TRBV7-2 to TRBJ1-4; as DNA is missing, the TRBD1 call by TCRdb cannot be tested. CDR3 length: 15 residues. Germline CDR1 reads SGHTA; CDR2 reads FQGNSA. The CDR3 region is CASSAGQTHNEKLFF.

The chain combines TRBV20-1 with TRBJ1-1. The germline V gene encodes CDR1 DFQATT and CDR2 SNEGSKA (reference sequence). The CDR3 runs 13 residues. The CDR3 protein is CSARRSDNTEAFF.

V gene TRBV6-2 or TRBV6-3 combines with J gene TRBJ2-1. Germline V gene lookup returns CDR1 MNHEY and CDR2 SVGEGT. This CDR3 comprises 15 residues. This chain's CDR3 is CASTPNRQVGNEQFF.

This rearrangement joins TRBV27 to TRBJ1-5; TCRdb picks TRBD1, but there is no DNA to check that call. The CDR3 is made up of 18 amino acids. Germline V gene lookup returns CDR1 MNHEY and CDR2 SMNVEV (reference sequence). CDR3: CASSKIGGVGQGNQPQHF.

The V and J genes are TRBV20-1 and TRBJ2-1; TCRdb's D call, TRBD2, is unchecked because there is no DNA. The CDR3 runs 16 residues. Germline V gene lookup returns CDR1 DFQATT and CDR2 SNEGSKA (reference sequence). The CDR3 here is CSAPPRRGPSYNEQFF.

V usage is TRBV18 and J usage is TRBJ2-7; TCRdb gives TRBD2 as the D gene, but with no DNA this cannot be confirmed. This CDR3 comprises 13 residues. Germline V gene sequence: CDR1 KGHSH, CDR2 LQKENI. This CDR3 is CASSRTRAYEQYF.

The chain joins TRBV28 to TRBJ2-3; no DNA is available, so the TRBD2 call from TCRdb remains unchecked. This CDR3 contains 17 residues. The V gene's germline CDR1 is MDHEN and CDR2 SYDVKM. CDR3 in amino acids: CASSTAPLAGGGDTQYF.

The chain joins TRBV15 to TRBJ2-2; there is no DNA to check the TCRdb D call of TRBD2. The germline V gene has CDR1 LNHNV and CDR2 YYDKDF (reference sequence). This CDR3 is 15 amino acids long. CDR3 region: CATLAGGRGYRELFF.

CDR3 loop: CAIRGTLARTDTQYF. The gene calls are TRBV10-3 and TRBJ2-3; TCRdb indicates TRBD2, and absent DNA this call remains unverified. Germline lookup yields CDR1 ENHRY and CDR2 SYGVKD. The CDR3 spans 15 residues.

J is TRBJ2-2 and V is TRBV9; the D call from TCRdb, TRBD2, cannot be confirmed without DNA. In germline, CDR1 is SGDLS, CDR2 YYNGEE. There are 18 residues in the CDR3. The CDR3 protein is CASSATGTSGSIPGELFF.